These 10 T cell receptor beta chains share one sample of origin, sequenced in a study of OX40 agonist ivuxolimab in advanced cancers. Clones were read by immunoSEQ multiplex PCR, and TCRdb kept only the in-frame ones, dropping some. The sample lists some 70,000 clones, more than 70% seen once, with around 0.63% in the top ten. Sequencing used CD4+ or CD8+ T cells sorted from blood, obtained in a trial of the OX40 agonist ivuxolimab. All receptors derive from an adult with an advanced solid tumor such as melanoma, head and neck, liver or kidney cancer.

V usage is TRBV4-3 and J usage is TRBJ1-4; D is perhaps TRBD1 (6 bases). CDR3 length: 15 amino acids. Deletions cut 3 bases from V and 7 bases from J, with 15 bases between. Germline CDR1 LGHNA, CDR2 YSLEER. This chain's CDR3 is CASSQRPGGAEKLFF. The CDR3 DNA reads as TGCGCCAGCAGCCAGAGACCGGGGGGCGCTGAAAAACTGTTTTTT.

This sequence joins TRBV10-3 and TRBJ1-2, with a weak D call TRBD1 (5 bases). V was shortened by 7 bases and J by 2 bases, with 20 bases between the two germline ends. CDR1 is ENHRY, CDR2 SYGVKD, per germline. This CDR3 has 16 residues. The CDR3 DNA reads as TGTGCCATCACCCCATGGGGCTTTGAAGGGAACTATGGCTACACCTTC. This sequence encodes CAITPWGFEGNYGYTF.

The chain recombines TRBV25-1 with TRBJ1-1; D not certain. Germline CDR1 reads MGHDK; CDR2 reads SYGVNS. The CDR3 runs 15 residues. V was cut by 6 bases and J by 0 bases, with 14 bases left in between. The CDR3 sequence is CASRKETAMNTEAFF. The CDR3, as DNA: TGTGCCAGCAGAAAGGAAACTGCCATGAACACTGAAGCTTTCTTT.

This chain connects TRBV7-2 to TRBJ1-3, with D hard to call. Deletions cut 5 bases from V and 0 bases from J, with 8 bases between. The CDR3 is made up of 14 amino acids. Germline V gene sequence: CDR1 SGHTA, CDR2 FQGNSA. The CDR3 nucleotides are TGTGCCAGCAGCCTGGCGTACTCTGGAAACACCATATATTTT. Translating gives CASSLAYSGNTIYF.

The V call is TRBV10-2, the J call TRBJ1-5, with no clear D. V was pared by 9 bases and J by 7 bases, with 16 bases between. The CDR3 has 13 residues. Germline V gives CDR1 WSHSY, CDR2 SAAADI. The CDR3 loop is CASLKGHGQPQHF. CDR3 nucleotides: TGCGCCAGTTTAAAGGGCCACGGGCAGCCCCAGCATTTT.

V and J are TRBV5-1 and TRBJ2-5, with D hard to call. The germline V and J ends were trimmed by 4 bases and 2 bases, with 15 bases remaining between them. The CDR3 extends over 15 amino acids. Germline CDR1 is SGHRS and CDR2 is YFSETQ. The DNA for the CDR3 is TGCGCCAGCAGCCGGACGACGCTAAGGCAAGAGACCCAGTACTTC. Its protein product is CASSRTTLRQETQYF. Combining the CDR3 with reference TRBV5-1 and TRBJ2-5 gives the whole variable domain KAGVTQTPRYLIKTRGQQVTLSCSPISGHRSVSWYQQTPGQGLQFLFEYFSETQRNKGNFPGRFSGRQFSNSRSEMNVSTLELGDSALYLCASSRTTLRQETQYFGPGTRLLVL.

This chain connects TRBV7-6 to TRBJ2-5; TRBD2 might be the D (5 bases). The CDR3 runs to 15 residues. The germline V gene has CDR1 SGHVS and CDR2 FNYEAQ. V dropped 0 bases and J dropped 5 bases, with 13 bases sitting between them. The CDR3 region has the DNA TGTGCCAGCAGCTTAGCCGGGCCTCGCGGGGAGACCCAGTACTTC. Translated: CASSLAGPRGETQYF.

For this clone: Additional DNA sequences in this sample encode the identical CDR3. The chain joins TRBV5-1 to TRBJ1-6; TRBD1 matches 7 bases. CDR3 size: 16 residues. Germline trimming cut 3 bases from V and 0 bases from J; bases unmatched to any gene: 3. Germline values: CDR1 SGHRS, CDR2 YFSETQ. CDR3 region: CASSSQGSSYNSPLHF. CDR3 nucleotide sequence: TGCGCCAGCAGCTCACAGGGGAGCTCCTATAATTCACCCCTCCACTTT.

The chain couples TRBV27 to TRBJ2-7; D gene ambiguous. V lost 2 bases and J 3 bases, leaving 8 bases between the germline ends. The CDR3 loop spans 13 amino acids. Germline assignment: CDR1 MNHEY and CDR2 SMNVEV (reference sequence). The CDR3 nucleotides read TGTGCCAGCAGTTTAGCAGCCAGCTACGAGCAGTACTTC. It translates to CASSLAASYEQYF.

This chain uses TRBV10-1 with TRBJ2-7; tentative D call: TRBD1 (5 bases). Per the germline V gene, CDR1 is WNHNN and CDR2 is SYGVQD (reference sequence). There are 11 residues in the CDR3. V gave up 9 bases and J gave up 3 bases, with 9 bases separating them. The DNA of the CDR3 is TGCGCCAGTTCAACAGGCTACGAGCAGTACTTC. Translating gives CASSTGYEQYF.